The 26 T cell receptor beta chains reported below all come from one sample, sequenced in a study of T cell responses to AZD1222 COVID-19 vaccine (dated by TCRdb to about 2021). What this sample's time point label stands for: about 28 days (+/-7) after the second vaccine dose. Receptor amplification or capture employed the immunoSEQ multiplex PCR assay. The source is immuneACCESS, and TCRdb retained only in-frame sequences with V and J called. Part of the clones is not carried over; for the studies checked, unresolved V genes explain less than half of this, and the remainder is unexplained. The sample records some 150,000 clones, more than 85% of which are singletons. The ten largest account for approximately 3.6% of the sample. This sample comprised peripheral blood, obtained 28 days after the second AZD1222 dose. The receptors here all came from an adult who received the AZD1222 COVID-19 vaccine.

With regard to this clone: The limits of the CDR3 on the DNA are not certain, so only TCRdb's listed CDR3 is given. The chain carries TRBV21-1 and TRBJ2-5. TRBV21-1 is tagged as a pseudogene. From its first to its last residue, the CDR3 has 13 amino acids. The CDR3 reads CASSKVGLGTQYF.

The chain links TRBV7-8 to TRBJ2-7; D uncertain. Germline lookup yields CDR1 SGHVS and CDR2 FQNEAQ. V lost 5 bases, J lost 0 bases, and 14 bases lay in between. The CDR3 has 15 residues. The CDR3 nucleotides read TGTGCCAGCAGCCCCGAATACCAGAGCTCCTACGAGCAGTACTTC. Translated, it gives CASSPEYQSSYEQYF. The variable domain in full, completed from reference TRBV7-8 and TRBJ2-7, reads GAGVSQSPRYKVAKRGQDVALRCDPISGHVSLFWYQQALGQGPEFLTYFQNEAQLDKSGLPSDRFFAERPEGSVSTLKIQRTQQEDSAVYLCASSPEYQSSYEQYFGPGTRLTVT.

This rearrangement joins TRBV27 to TRBJ1-5, with no clear D. This CDR3 has 13 residues. V lost 6 bases and J lost 3, with 9 bases in between. From germline, CDR1 is MNHEY and CDR2 SMNVEV (reference sequence). The CDR3 DNA reads as TGTGCCAGCAGAAGGCGAGACAATCAGCCCCAGCATTTT. Protein: CASRRRDNQPQHF.

This rearrangement joins TRBV2 to TRBJ2-1; D gene ambiguous. The CDR3 has 13 residues. Germline V gives CDR1 SNHLY, CDR2 FYNNEI. V dropped 6 bases and J dropped 3 bases, with 9 bases sitting between them. CDR3: CASRTSGYNEQFF. For the CDR3, the DNA is TGTGCCAGCAGAACATCCGGCTACAATGAGCAGTTCTTC.

The J gene is TRBJ2-5, the V gene TRBV7-2, with 8 bases identical to TRBD2. CDR3 size: 16 residues. V gave up 2 bases and J gave up 2 bases; unmatched junction bases: 7. Germline V gene lookup returns CDR1 SGHTA and CDR2 FQGNSA. CDR3 in DNA: TGTGCCAGCAGCTTATGGTTAGCGGGGCCACAAGAGACCCAGTACTTC. It encodes CASSLWLAGPQETQYF.

The chain uses TRBV5-1 and TRBJ2-5; no definite D call. V lost 2 bases to trimming and J lost 5 bases, with 7 bases between them. This CDR3 comprises 12 residues. Germline V gene data show CDR1 as SGHRS and CDR2 as YFSETQ. CDR3: CASSFGRETQYF. The CDR3 DNA reads TGCGCCAGCAGCTTCGGTCGGGAGACCCAGTACTTC. The variable domain in full, with the rest retrieved from reference TRBV5-1 and TRBJ2-5, is KAGVTQTPRYLIKTRGQQVTLSCSPISGHRSVSWYQQTPGQGLQFLFEYFSETQRNKGNFPGRFSGRQFSNSRSEMNVSTLELGDSALYLCASSFGRETQYFGPGTRLLVL.

V usage is TRBV19 and J usage is TRBJ2-7, with D perhaps TRBD1 (5 bases). The germline V gene encodes CDR1 LNHDA and CDR2 SQIVND (reference sequence). This CDR3 has 15 amino acids. Trimming took 4 bases from V and 5 from J, leaving 18 bases between them. The CDR3 DNA reads TGTGCCAGTAGTAGATCAGGGCGGTCGGTTGACGAGCAGTACTTC. It codes for CASSRSGRSVDEQYF. Looking up the rest from reference TRBV19 and TRBJ2-7 gives the full variable domain: DGGITQSPKYLFRKEGQNVTLSCEQNLNHDAMYWYRQDPGQGLRLIYYSQIVNDFQKGDIAEGYSVSREKKESFPLTVTSAQKNPTAFYLCASSRSGRSVDEQYFGPGTRLTVT.

This clone was observed once. The chain carries TRBV18 and TRBJ1-5, with TRBD1 matching over 8 bases. Trimming at V came to 5 bases and at J to 6 bases, leaving 6 bases not matched to a gene. The CDR3 is made up of 14 amino acids. Per the germline V gene, CDR1 is KGHSH and CDR2 is LQKENI. CDR3 in DNA: TGTGCCAGCTCAGAGGACAGGGCACCTCAGCCCCAGCATTTT. It specifies CASSEDRAPQPQHF.

The chain has TRBV5-4 and TRBJ2-1, with 12 bases fitting TRBD2. From germline, CDR1 is SGHNT and CDR2 YYREEE (reference sequence). The CDR3 runs 18 residues. Losses at the gene ends were 4 bases for V and 8 bases for J; bases not matched to a gene: 16. Written as DNA, the CDR3 is TGTGCCAGCAGCCCGGGACTAGCGGGCTGGGGCCAAAGCGATGAGCAGTTCTTC. It yields the protein CASSPGLAGWGQSDEQFF.

Only one count was recorded for this clone. This chain joins TRBV18 and TRBJ1-1; D is possibly TRBD1 (5 bases). This CDR3 spans 13 amino acids. The V and J ends lost 5 bases and 3 bases respectively, with 10 bases between them. The germline CDR1 and CDR2 sequences are KGHSH and LQKENI. CDR3 bases: TGTGCCAGCTCAACGGGGGGGGACACTGAAGCTTTCTTT. This encodes CASSTGGDTEAFF.

V usage is TRBV6-2 or TRBV6-3 and J usage is TRBJ1-5; D is possibly TRBD1 (6 bases). Per germline, CDR1 MNHEY and CDR2 SVGEGT. The CDR3 loop spans 15 amino acids. Trimming stripped 2 bases from V and 3 bases from J, with 11 bases between. For the CDR3, the DNA is TGTGCCAGCAGTTACCGCCGACAGGCCAATCAGCCCCAGCATTTT. This encodes CASSYRRQANQPQHF.

The chain employs TRBV5-6 and TRBJ1-6; TRBD1 matches 11 bases. The CDR3 consists of 13 residues. Germline loops: CDR1 SGHDT, CDR2 YYEEEE. Unmatched junction bases numbered 0, after V lost 4 bases and J lost 9 bases. The CDR3: CASSGQGASPLHF. CDR3 coding DNA: TGTGCCAGCAGCGGACAGGGGGCTTCACCCCTCCACTTT. Full variable domain (outside the CDR3, taken from reference TRBV5-6 and TRBJ1-6): DAGVTQSPTHLIKTRGQQVTLRCSPKSGHDTVSWYQQALGQGPQFIFQYYEEEERQRGNFPDRFSGHQFPNYSSELNVNALLLGDSALYLCASSGQGASPLHFGNGTRLTVT.

The chain has TRBV5-1 and TRBJ2-7, with 14 positions matching TRBD2. J was trimmed by 2 bases and V by 4 bases; bases with no gene match: 5. This CDR3 region has 16 residues. Germline CDR1 reads SGHRS; CDR2 reads YFSETQ. The CDR3 is CASSTGLAGGAYEQYF. DNA of the CDR3: TGCGCCAGCAGCACCGGACTAGCGGGAGGTGCCTACGAGCAGTACTTC.

J is TRBJ1-5 and V is TRBV28; D possibly corresponds to TRBD1 (5 bases). The V end was cut by 1 base, the J end by 7 bases, with 14 bases between. CDR3 size: 15 residues. Germline lookup yields CDR1 MDHEN and CDR2 SYDVKM. The CDR3 DNA sequence: TGTGCCAGCAGTTTATTATCTTGGGGGTCCCAGCCCCAGCATTTT. Protein sequence: CASSLLSWGSQPQHF.

This clone was seen only once. CDR3 bases: TGTGCCAGCAGCTTAACGGGAACCTACAATGAGCAGTTCTTC. Its translation is CASSLTGTYNEQFF. The genes are TRBV7-8 and TRBJ2-1, with D perhaps matching TRBD2 (5 bases). CDR1 is SGHVS and CDR2 is FQNEAQ in the germline V gene. Trimming removed 2 bases from V and 2 bases from J, with 7 bases in between. The CDR3 totals 14 residues.

V is TRBV10-3 and J is TRBJ1-1, with 7 bases fitting TRBD1. This CDR3 has 12 residues. CDR1 and CDR2 from the germline V gene are ENHRY and SYGVKD. Trimming cost V 6 bases and J 10 bases; bases outside gene matches: 8. The CDR3 region has the DNA TGTGCCATCAGAGGGGGCAGCGGGGTAGCTTTCTTT. It encodes CAIRGGSGVAFF.

The count of this clone is one. The genes are TRBV4-1 and TRBJ2-1, with 13 bases identical to TRBD2. Germline V gene sequence: CDR1 MGHRA, CDR2 YSYEKL. There are 19 residues in the CDR3. V trimming: 4 bases; J trimming: 7 bases; junction bases outside the gene matches: 16. CDR3 protein: CASSPGLAGVLMGGNEQFF. The CDR3 DNA follows: TGCGCCAGCAGCCCCGGACTAGCGGGAGTCCTGATGGGGGGGAATGAGCAGTTCTTC.

The gene calls are TRBV3-1 (or the pseudogene TRBV3-2) and TRBJ1-4, with no clear D. The CDR3 contains 17 residues. CDR1 is LGHDT, CDR2 YNNKEL, per germline (reference sequence). Trimming removed 0 bases from V and 4 bases from J, with 15 bases in between. The CDR3: CASSQDAVPAHNEKLFF. The CDR3 region has the DNA TGTGCCAGCAGCCAAGATGCCGTCCCAGCGCATAATGAAAAACTGTTTTTT.

V and J are TRBV7-2 and TRBJ2-1; TRBD2 agrees at 9 bases. After removal of 1 base from V and 5 bases from J, the junction contained 6 bases not matched to a gene. The V gene's germline CDR1 is SGHTA and CDR2 FQGNSA. The CDR3 length is 16 residues. DNA of the CDR3: TGTGCCAGCAGCTTAGTGGCTAGCGGGACTAACAATGAGCAGTTCTTC. The encoded protein is CASSLVASGTNNEQFF.

This sequence joins TRBV3-1 (or the pseudogene TRBV3-2) and TRBJ1-1, with D hard to call. Between the trimmed V and J ends, which lost 1 base and 0 bases, there was a span of 6 bases. The CDR3 totals 14 residues. Germline loops: CDR1 LGHDT, CDR2 YNNKEL (reference sequence). As DNA, the CDR3 is TGTGCCAGCAGCCAAGGCGTCGTGAACACTGAAGCTTTCTTT. It yields the protein CASSQGVVNTEAFF.

The V gene is TRBV3-1 (or the pseudogene TRBV3-2), the J gene TRBJ2-5, with 8 bases matching TRBD1. Looked up from germline, CDR1 is LGHDT and CDR2 is YNNKEL (reference sequence). The CDR3 is 15 amino acids. Trimming at V came to 4 bases and at J to 4 bases, leaving 8 bases not matched to a gene. CDR3 bases: TGTGCCAGCAGCCTCGGACAGGGATCCTTAGAGACCCAGTACTTC. Residues: CASSLGQGSLETQYF.

The V and J genes are TRBV19 and TRBJ1-4; 8 bases line up with TRBD1. J gave up 5 bases and V 5 bases, and 10 bases lay outside the gene matches. Per germline, CDR1 LNHDA and CDR2 SQIVND (reference sequence). There are 16 residues in the CDR3. The chain's CDR3 is CASSLTRTGKNEKLFF. The CDR3, as DNA: TGTGCCAGTAGTCTAACTAGGACAGGGAAAAATGAAAAACTGTTTTTT.

This chain connects TRBV5-8 to TRBJ1-3; 7 bases align to TRBD1. This CDR3 region has 17 residues. Germline V gene lookup returns CDR1 SGHTS and CDR2 YDEGEE. With 0 bases clipped from V and 4 bases from J, the junction kept 10 bases outside the gene matches. The CDR3 region has the DNA TGTGCCAGCAGCTTGGTCGACAGGGTACCGAGAGGAAACACCATATATTTT. This sequence encodes CASSLVDRVPRGNTIYF. The complete variable domain, with remaining parts taken from reference TRBV5-8 and TRBJ1-3, reads EAGVTQSPTHLIKTRGQQATLRCSPISGHTSVYWYQQALGLGLQFLLWYDEGEERNRGNFPPRFSGRQFPNYSSELNVNALELEDSALYLCASSLVDRVPRGNTIYFGEGSWLTVV.

This clone was recorded once. The rearrangement links TRBV3-1 (or the pseudogene TRBV3-2) to TRBJ1-2, with a tentative D call TRBD1 (5 bases). The CDR3 is made up of 17 amino acids. Germline CDR1 is LGHDT and CDR2 is YNNKEL (reference sequence). V gave up 4 bases and J gave up 3 bases, with 21 bases separating them. CDR3 protein: CASSPVRPLGHDYGYTF. The CDR3 nucleotides read TGTGCCAGCAGCCCGGTGCGACCCCTCGGACATGACTATGGCTACACCTTC.

The V and J genes are TRBV5-1 and TRBJ2-7; D possibly corresponds to TRBD1 (5 bases). V was shortened by 7 bases and J by 4 bases, with 15 bases between the two germline ends. CDR1 is SGHRS, CDR2 YFSETQ, per germline. The CDR3 extends over 13 amino acids. The CDR3 nucleotides read TGCGCCAGCGAAGACAGCCTGGGGTACGAGCAGTACTTC. Encoded protein: CASEDSLGYEQYF. Looking up the rest from reference TRBV5-1 and TRBJ2-7 gives the full variable domain: KAGVTQTPRYLIKTRGQQVTLSCSPISGHRSVSWYQQTPGQGLQFLFEYFSETQRNKGNFPGRFSGRQFSNSRSEMNVSTLELGDSALYLCASEDSLGYEQYFGPGTRLTVT.

The chain recombines TRBV5-4 with TRBJ2-3; D is uncertain. The CDR3 runs to 12 residues. V was pared by 4 bases and J by 2 bases, with 5 bases between. The germline CDR1 and CDR2 sequences are SGHNT and YYREEE (reference sequence). The CDR3 DNA sequence: TGTGCCAGCAGCAGGGACACAGATACGCAGTATTTT. This codes for CASSRDTDTQYF.